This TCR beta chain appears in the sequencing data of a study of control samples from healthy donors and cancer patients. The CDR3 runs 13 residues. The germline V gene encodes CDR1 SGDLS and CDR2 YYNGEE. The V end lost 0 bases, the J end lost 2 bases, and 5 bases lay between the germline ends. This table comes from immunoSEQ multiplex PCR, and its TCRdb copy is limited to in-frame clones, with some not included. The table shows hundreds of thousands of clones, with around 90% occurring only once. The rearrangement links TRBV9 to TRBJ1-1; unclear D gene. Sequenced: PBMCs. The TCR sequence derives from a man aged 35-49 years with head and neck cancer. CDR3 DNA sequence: TGTGCCAGCAGCGTAGGAGCAAACACTGAAGCTTTCTTT. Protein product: CASSVGANTEAFF.